Shown below are 14 T cell receptor beta chains from a single sample sequenced in a study of blood T cell repertoires in COVID-19. Libraries were prepared by immunoSEQ multiplex PCR; TCRdb keeps only in-frame clonotypes and omits some of them. The sample shows under 200,000 clones, roughly 83% of them seen only once. The sequencing sample was made of PBMCs or T cells enriched from blood (not recorded which). All receptors come from a man aged 35-49 years with acute COVID-19.

Details on this clone: Germline is not matched at one junction end, which may reflect a read error. This chain joins TRBV7-7 and TRBJ2-3; D gene ambiguous. In germline, CDR1 is SSHAT, CDR2 FNYEAQ (reference sequence). CDR3 length: 14 residues. The CDR3 loop reads CASSSGPSTDTQYF. The CDR3, as DNA: TGTGCTAGCAGCTCAGGCCCTAGCACAGATACGCAGTATTTT.

This sequence joins TRBV28 and TRBJ1-2; D may be TRBD1 (5 bases). The CDR3 is 18 amino acids. V lost 5 bases to trimming and J lost 0 bases, with 22 bases between them. Germline V gene lookup returns CDR1 MDHEN and CDR2 SYDVKM. This CDR3 is CASSPPPGDDVANYGYTF. Written as DNA, the CDR3 is TGTGCCAGCAGTCCTCCCCCGGGGGACGATGTCGCTAACTATGGCTACACCTTC.

The chain uses TRBV2 and TRBJ2-3; 8 bases line up with TRBD2. V lost 2 bases to trimming and J lost 5 bases; unmatched junction nucleotides: 6. The CDR3 spans 15 residues. Looked up from germline, CDR1 is SNHLY and CDR2 is FYNNEI. CDR3 bases: TGTGCCAGCAGTGAACAGCGGGAGTGGGGAGATACGCAGTATTTT. Protein: CASSEQREWGDTQYF.

This chain links TRBV4-2 with TRBJ2-4, with 12 bases identical to TRBD2. The V and J ends lost 2 bases and 15 bases, in that order; junction bases with no gene match: 11. The CDR3 is 15 amino acids. The germline V gene encodes CDR1 LGHNA and CDR2 YNFKEQ. In DNA, the CDR3 is TGTGCCAGCAGCCAAAGGACTAGCGGGATCGATAAACCGTACTTC. Translating it yields CASSQRTSGIDKPYF.

The V call is TRBV6-2 or TRBV6-3, the J call TRBJ1-1, with TRBD1 matching over 9 bases. The V gene end was trimmed by 6 bases and the J gene end by 7 bases; junction bases not matched to a gene: 6. In germline, CDR1 is MNHEY, CDR2 SVGEGT. The CDR3 runs to 13 residues. CDR3 DNA sequence: TGTGCCAGCAGCGGGACAGGGTCGTTTGAAGCTTTCTTT. Translation: CASSGTGSFEAFF.

This clone appeared a single time. The genes are TRBV7-9 and TRBJ2-5; D gene unclear. Trimming removed 3 bases from V and 2 bases from J, with 7 bases in between. Germline V CDR1 and CDR2: SEHNR, FQNEAQ (reference sequence). CDR3 length equals 13 residues. CDR3 nucleotides: TGTGCCAGCAGCTTTAATGTTCAAGAGACCCAGTACTTC. This codes for CASSFNVQETQYF.

This chain joins TRBV27 and TRBJ2-3; 8 bases match TRBD2. V was clipped by 4 bases and J by 4 bases; unmatched bases: 13. Germline values: CDR1 MNHEY, CDR2 SMNVEV (reference sequence). The CDR3 has 17 amino acids. This CDR3 is CASSSIKQREKPDTQYF. The CDR3 bases are TGTGCCAGCAGTTCCATTAAGCAGCGGGAGAAGCCAGATACGCAGTATTTT.

The genes are TRBV27 and TRBJ2-5, with 11 bases identical to TRBD1. The germline CDR1 and CDR2 sequences are MNHEY and SMNVEV (reference sequence). J lost 0 bases, V lost 4 bases, and 10 bases had no gene match. The CDR3 loop spans 18 amino acids. The DNA of the CDR3 is TGTGCCAGCAGTTCCCTCCATTCGGGACAGGGGGACCAAGAGACCCAGTACTTC. Its translation is CASSSLHSGQGDQETQYF.

V is TRBV11-2 and J is TRBJ2-7; 9 positions agree with TRBD2. V shed 1 base and J 4 bases; nucleotides not matched to a gene: 2. Per germline, CDR1 SGHAT and CDR2 FQNNGV. The length of the CDR3 is 14 residues. CDR3 sequence: CASSLVTSGYEQYF. CDR3 DNA sequence: TGTGCCAGCAGCTTAGTAACTAGCGGGTACGAGCAGTACTTC.

The chain couples TRBV7-2 to TRBJ2-2, with a possible D match to TRBD1 (6 bases). The germline V and J ends were trimmed by 2 bases and 5 bases, with 15 bases remaining between them. The CDR3 contains 16 residues. Germline V lookup: CDR1 SGHTA, CDR2 FQGNSA. The CDR3 nucleotides are TGTGCCAGCAGCTTAAGCGGCAGGGGTAGTACCGGGGAGCTGTTTTTT. This gives the protein CASSLSGRGSTGELFF.

The chain employs TRBV25-1 and TRBJ2-3; 8 bases are a match to TRBD2. Germline V gene sequence: CDR1 MGHDK, CDR2 SYGVNS. There are 17 residues in the CDR3. J gave up 1 base and V 1 base, and 7 bases lay outside the gene matches. Here the CDR3 DNA reads TGTGCCAGCAGTGAATTTCTAGCGGGTACTGGCACAGATACGCAGTATTTT. This sequence encodes CASSEFLAGTGTDTQYF.

In the case of this clone: One end of the junction is discordant with germline, which a read error may explain. The rearrangement uses TRBV5-5 and TRBJ1-4; 7 bases fit TRBD1. Germline loops: CDR1 SGHKS, CDR2 YYEKEE (reference sequence). The CDR3 runs to 14 residues. The CDR3 region is CASSLRTGNDKLFF. The CDR3 bases are TGTGCCAGCAGCTTGCGGACAGGCAATGACAAACTGTTTTTT.

J is TRBJ1-4 and V is TRBV7-2, with D hard to call. The CDR3 totals 13 residues. The ends were cut back, 7 bases at V and 2 bases at J, with 8 bases in the middle. The germline CDR1 and CDR2 sequences are SGHTA and FQGNSA. The CDR3: CASTRGTNEKLFF. CDR3 sequence (DNA): TGTGCCAGCACCCGCGGGACTAATGAAAAACTGTTTTTT.

The chain combines TRBV30 with TRBJ1-2, with TRBD1 matching 7 bases. Per the germline V gene, CDR1 is GTSNPN and CDR2 is SVGIG (reference sequence). The CDR3 totals 14 residues. The V and J ends lost 2 bases and 3 bases, in that order; junction bases with no gene match: 6. The CDR3 DNA is TGTGCCTGGAGTCAGACAGGGCGCTACTATGGCTACACCTTC. It codes for CAWSQTGRYYGYTF. Supplemented by reference TRBV30 and TRBJ1-2, the full variable domain reads SQTIHQWPATLVQPVGSPLSLECTVEGTSNPNLYWYRQAAGRGLQLLFYSVGIGQISSEVPQNLSASRPQDRQFILSSKKLLLSDSGFYLCAWSQTGRYYGYTFGSGTRLTVV.